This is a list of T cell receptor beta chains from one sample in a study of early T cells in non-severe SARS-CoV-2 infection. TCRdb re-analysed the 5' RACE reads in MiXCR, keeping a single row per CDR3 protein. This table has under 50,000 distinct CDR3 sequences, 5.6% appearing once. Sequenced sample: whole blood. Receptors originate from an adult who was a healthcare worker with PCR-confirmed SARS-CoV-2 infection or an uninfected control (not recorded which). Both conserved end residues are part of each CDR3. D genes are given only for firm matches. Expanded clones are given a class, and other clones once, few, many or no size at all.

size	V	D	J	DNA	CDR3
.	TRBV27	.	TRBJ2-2	TGTGCCAGCAGTACAAGAACCGGGGGCTTAGCGAACACCGGGGAGCTGTTTTTT	CASSTRTGGLANTGELFF
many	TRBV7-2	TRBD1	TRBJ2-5	TGTGCCAGCAGCCCACAGACAGGGCTGGAGACCCAGTACTTC	CASSPQTGLETQYF
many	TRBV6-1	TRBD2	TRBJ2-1	TGTGCCAACAGACTAGCGGGAGGTAATGAGCAGTTCTTC	CANRLAGGNEQFF
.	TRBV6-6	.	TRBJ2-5	TGTGCCAGCAGTTACTCGACAGGTTCTGGGGAGACCCAGTACTTC	CASSYSTGSGETQYF
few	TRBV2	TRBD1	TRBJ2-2	TGTGCCAGCAGTCTTTCAGGGGGCAGGGACACCGGGGAGCTGTTTTTT	CASSLSGGRDTGELFF
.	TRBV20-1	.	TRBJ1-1	TGCAGTGCTAGAGATCTCGGCAGGCTATTCGAAGCTTTCTTT	CSARDLGRLFEAFF
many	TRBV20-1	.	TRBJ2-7	TGCAGTGCTGCAACACGAGTACAGGGCCCCGGGGAGCAGTACTTC	CSAATRVQGPGEQYF
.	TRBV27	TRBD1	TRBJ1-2	TGTGCCAGCAGTTTATCTCCCGGGACAGGGGAGAACTATGGCTACACCTTC	CASSLSPGTGENYGYTF
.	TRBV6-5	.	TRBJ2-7	TGTGCCAGCAGTTACTCATTTCTAGCGAGGGGCTACGAGCAGTACTTC	CASSYSFLARGYEQYF
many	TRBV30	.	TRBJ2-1	TGTGCCTGGAGTGGCTCCTACAATGAGCAGTTCTTC	CAWSGSYNEQFF
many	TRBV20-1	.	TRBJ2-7	TGCAGTGCTTTAGCTTCCGAGCAGTACTTC	CSALASEQYF
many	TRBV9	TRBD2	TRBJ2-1	TGTGCCAGCAGCGAGGGACTAACCGAAGAGCAGTTCTTC	CASSEGLTEEQFF
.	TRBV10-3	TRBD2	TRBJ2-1	TGTGCCATCAGTGAGACTAGCGGGGGACGGACTGAGCAGTTCTTC	CAISETSGGRTEQFF
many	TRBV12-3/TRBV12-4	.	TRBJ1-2	TGTGCCAGCAGCCCTAACGGCAGAGGGGACCCCTACACCTTC	CASSPNGRGDPYTF
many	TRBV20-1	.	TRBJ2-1	TGCAGTGCTAGAGGGGGCCAGGTGGAATTCTACAATGAGCAGTTCTTC	CSARGGQVEFYNEQFF
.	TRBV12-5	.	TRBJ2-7	TGTGCTAGTGGTTTGCGTAAGGACGAGCAGTACTTC	CASGLRKDEQYF
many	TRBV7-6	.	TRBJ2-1	TGTGCCAGCAAGAGGTCTAATGCCTACAATGAGCAGTTCTTC	CASKRSNAYNEQFF
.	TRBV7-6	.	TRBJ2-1	TGTGCCAGCAGCATGCGACCGAGCTCCTACAATGAGCAGTTCTTC	CASSMRPSSYNEQFF
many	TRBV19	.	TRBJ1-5	TGTGCCAGTAGTCCTCGAGCGGGGCTGGGGACGGGTCAGCCCCAGCATTTT	CASSPRAGLGTGQPQHF
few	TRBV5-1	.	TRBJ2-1	TGCGCCAGCAGCGGACAGCCGCCGACCTCCTACAATGAGCAGTTCTTC	CASSGQPPTSYNEQFF